This section outlines one T cell receptor beta chain sequence together with its context. As yet, its antigen is unknown. At one of its ends the junction is not consistent with the germline gene, which may arise from a read error. The data were taken from a study of T cell repertoires in ileal Crohn's disease. Across the study: Every patient was operated on for stricturing (about 60%) or penetrating (approximately 39%) complications.

The study, taken as a whole, reports: Clonality above 26.8% at surgery always came with endoscopic recurrence. Compared with CD4 T cells, sorted CD8 cells carried more expanded clones.

Sequencing used immunoSEQ multiplex PCR; TCRdb keeps in-frame clones, though not all of them. The sample yields about 12,000 clones, roughly four fifths seen once. Included were adult ileal or ileocolonic Crohn's patients indicated for ileocolonic resection. CDR3 size: 13 residues. Germline V lookup: CDR1 SGHNT, CDR2 YENEEA. The chain links TRBV11-3 to TRBJ2-7; 14 nucleotides agree with TRBD2. The sample comprised ileal tissue. The receptor was derived from an adult with Crohn's disease. CDR3 nucleotides: TGTGCCAGCAGCACGGGACTAGCGGGAGTGGGGAGCTTC. Protein: CASSTGLAGVGSF.